The rows below give T cell receptor beta chains drawn from one sample of a study of T-cell memory formation after mild COVID-19. Each CDR3 protein is one row after TCRdb ran MiXCR on the 5' RACE reads. Altogether 400,000 to 550,000 distinct CDR3 sequences are present, more than 20% being singletons, with the ten largest covering approximately 12%. The sample taken for sequencing was PBMCs or a T cell subset sorted from them (not recorded which). The receptors derive from an adult woman who had mild COVID-19 (a few samples of this study predate the infection). Cell type and time point are not known. Both conserved end residues are part of each CDR3. The order of the fields is V gene, J gene, clone size, D gene, CDR3 DNA, CDR3 protein. D genes are given only for firm matches. Size is stated for part of the rows, as once, few or many counts, or as a class when the clone is expanded.

v_call: TRBV4-1; j_call: TRBJ2-3; clone_size: .; d_call: .; cdr3_nt: TGCGCCAGCAGCCAAGAAGGTGGGCCAGGGCGCACAGATACGCAGTATTTT; cdr3_aa: CASSQEGGPGRTDTQYF
v_call: TRBV6-5; j_call: TRBJ1-1; clone_size: few; d_call: .; cdr3_nt: TGTGCCAGCAGTTACTCCATCTCGCCTACAGTGAACACTGAAGCTTTCTTT; cdr3_aa: CASSYSISPTVNTEAFF
v_call: TRBV20-1; j_call: TRBJ2-5; clone_size: once; d_call: TRBD2; cdr3_nt: TGCAGTGCTACCGGGACCCTAGCGGGGGCCCTAGGAGAGACCCAGTACTTC; cdr3_aa: CSATGTLAGALGETQYF
v_call: TRBV3-1; j_call: TRBJ1-2; clone_size: .; d_call: TRBD1; cdr3_nt: TGTGCCAGCAGCCAGGGGACAGTCCTTATTAACTATGGCTACACCTTC; cdr3_aa: CASSQGTVLINYGYTF
v_call: TRBV20-1; j_call: TRBJ2-5; clone_size: .; d_call: TRBD2; cdr3_nt: TGCAGTGCTAGAGCTTTGGCTAGCGGGGACCAAGAGACCCAGTACTTC; cdr3_aa: CSARALASGDQETQYF
v_call: TRBV3-1; j_call: TRBJ1-1; clone_size: .; d_call: TRBD1; cdr3_nt: TGTGCCAGCAGCCAATGGACAGGGAGGAACACTGAAGCTTTCTTT; cdr3_aa: CASSQWTGRNTEAFF
v_call: TRBV29-1; j_call: TRBJ2-7; clone_size: few; d_call: .; cdr3_nt: TGCAGCGTTGTCGGGAGACAGGTGAACTACTACGAGCAGTACTTC; cdr3_aa: CSVVGRQVNYYEQYF
v_call: TRBV11-2; j_call: TRBJ2-1; clone_size: few; d_call: .; cdr3_nt: TGTGCCAGCAGCCAGGAGGGGGGGTCCTACAATGAGCAGTTCTTC; cdr3_aa: CASSQEGGSYNEQFF
v_call: TRBV3-1; j_call: TRBJ2-1; clone_size: .; d_call: TRBD2; cdr3_nt: TGTGCCAGCAGCCTACCGGGACTAGCGGACTACAATGAGCAGTTCTTC; cdr3_aa: CASSLPGLADYNEQFF
v_call: TRBV6-1; j_call: TRBJ1-1; clone_size: few; d_call: TRBD1; cdr3_nt: TGTGCCAGCAGTAGAACCGGGACAGTGAACACTGAAGCTTTCTTT; cdr3_aa: CASSRTGTVNTEAFF
v_call: TRBV20-1; j_call: TRBJ2-7; clone_size: .; d_call: .; cdr3_nt: TGCAGTGCTAGGGCCGGATTCTACGAGCAGTACTTC; cdr3_aa: CSARAGFYEQYF
v_call: TRBV12-3/TRBV12-4; j_call: TRBJ2-1; clone_size: .; d_call: .; cdr3_nt: TGTGCCAGCAGCACCGCGGGCCAGGGGCTGAGGAGTCAGTTCTTC; cdr3_aa: CASSTAGQGLRSQFF
v_call: TRBV5-1; j_call: TRBJ1-2; clone_size: .; d_call: .; cdr3_nt: TGCGCCAGCAGCTTCGGGGTTGGCTATGGCTACACCTTC; cdr3_aa: CASSFGVGYGYTF
v_call: TRBV7-9; j_call: TRBJ1-2; clone_size: few; d_call: .; cdr3_nt: TGTGCCAGCAGCCCCGACAGCCTTAACTATGGCTACACCTTC; cdr3_aa: CASSPDSLNYGYTF
v_call: TRBV7-2; j_call: TRBJ2-1; clone_size: many; d_call: TRBD2; cdr3_nt: TGTGCCAGCAGCTCACGACCGGGACTAGCGGTTAATGAGCAGTTCTTC; cdr3_aa: CASSSRPGLAVNEQFF
v_call: TRBV5-1; j_call: TRBJ2-1; clone_size: many; d_call: .; cdr3_nt: TGCGCCAGCAGCTTGGGCAACAATGAGCAGTTCTTC; cdr3_aa: CASSLGNNEQFF
v_call: TRBV11-2; j_call: TRBJ2-2; clone_size: .; d_call: TRBD2; cdr3_nt: TGTGCCAGCAGCTTACAAGCGGGGGCGAACACCGGGGAGCTGTTTTTT; cdr3_aa: CASSLQAGANTGELFF
v_call: TRBV6-6; j_call: TRBJ2-7; clone_size: few; d_call: .; cdr3_nt: TGTGCCAGCAGTTATTCCGACAGCAACGAGCAGTACTTC; cdr3_aa: CASSYSDSNEQYF
v_call: TRBV4-1; j_call: TRBJ1-5; clone_size: few; d_call: TRBD1; cdr3_nt: TGCGCCAGCAGCCACAGCAGGGGGCTCGGTCAGCCCCAGCATTTT; cdr3_aa: CASSHSRGLGQPQHF
v_call: TRBV6-2/TRBV6-3; j_call: TRBJ1-1; clone_size: few; d_call: .; cdr3_nt: TGTGCCAGCAGTTATGACCACACTGAAGCTTTCTTT; cdr3_aa: CASSYDHTEAFF
v_call: TRBV3-1; j_call: TRBJ2-2; clone_size: many; d_call: TRBD2; cdr3_nt: TGTGCCAGCAGCCAAGGACTAGCGGGCGCCACCGGGGAGCTGTTTTTT; cdr3_aa: CASSQGLAGATGELFF
v_call: TRBV7-2; j_call: TRBJ1-2; clone_size: few; d_call: .; cdr3_nt: TGTGCCAGCAGGCCCGCCCCGGGAAGCTACACCTTC; cdr3_aa: CASRPAPGSYTF
v_call: TRBV12-3/TRBV12-4; j_call: TRBJ1-1; clone_size: once; d_call: .; cdr3_nt: TGTGCCAGCAGTTTGTCTTGGGGGGGCAGGGTAGATAGCGGCACTGAAGCTTTCTTT; cdr3_aa: CASSLSWGGRVDSGTEAFF
v_call: TRBV2; j_call: TRBJ2-2; clone_size: few; d_call: TRBD1; cdr3_nt: TGTGCCAGCAGGAAGGACAGGGCCGTAAGCGGGGAGCTGTTTTTT; cdr3_aa: CASRKDRAVSGELFF
v_call: TRBV5-1; j_call: TRBJ1-1; clone_size: many; d_call: TRBD1; cdr3_nt: TGCGCCAGCAGCTTGGGGGACAGTAACACTGAAGCTTTCTTT; cdr3_aa: CASSLGDSNTEAFF
v_call: TRBV6-2/TRBV6-3; j_call: TRBJ2-2; clone_size: .; d_call: TRBD1; cdr3_nt: TGTGCCAGCAGTTACGCGGGACAGGGAAGCGGGGAGCTGTTTTTT; cdr3_aa: CASSYAGQGSGELFF
v_call: TRBV30; j_call: TRBJ2-7; clone_size: few; d_call: .; cdr3_nt: TGTGCCTTAGCTGGGTACCACGAGCAGTACTTC; cdr3_aa: CALAGYHEQYF
v_call: TRBV12-3/TRBV12-4; j_call: TRBJ2-2; clone_size: .; d_call: TRBD2; cdr3_nt: TGTGCCAGCAGACCGGTATCCAGCGGGAGGGCCCCCGGGGAGCTGTTTTTT; cdr3_aa: CASRPVSSGRAPGELFF
v_call: TRBV20-1; j_call: TRBJ1-2; clone_size: .; d_call: .; cdr3_nt: TGCAGTGCTGGCGGTACAGCGAGAGGCTACACCTTC; cdr3_aa: CSAGGTARGYTF
v_call: TRBV12-3/TRBV12-4; j_call: TRBJ2-5; clone_size: few; d_call: TRBD1; cdr3_nt: TGTGCCACCACAAACAGGGGGCTGGGGGAGACCCAGTACTTC; cdr3_aa: CATTNRGLGETQYF
v_call: TRBV11-1; j_call: TRBJ2-1; clone_size: many; d_call: TRBD1; cdr3_nt: TGTGCCAGCAATCGGGACAGGTCACATTCCAATGAGCAGTTCTTC; cdr3_aa: CASNRDRSHSNEQFF
v_call: TRBV20-1; j_call: TRBJ1-5; clone_size: .; d_call: .; cdr3_nt: TGCAGTGCTAGGAATCCGCAGGGGCACAATCAGCCCCAGCATTTT; cdr3_aa: CSARNPQGHNQPQHF
v_call: TRBV7-8; j_call: TRBJ2-5; clone_size: few; d_call: .; cdr3_nt: TGTGCCAGCAGCTCAACCGGGACGACCGGGGAGACCCAGTACTTC; cdr3_aa: CASSSTGTTGETQYF
v_call: TRBV28; j_call: TRBJ2-3; clone_size: .; d_call: TRBD1; cdr3_nt: TGTGCCAGCAGTTTTCTGACAGGGGGGAGCACAGATACGCAGTATTTT; cdr3_aa: CASSFLTGGSTDTQYF
v_call: TRBV18; j_call: TRBJ2-3; clone_size: once; d_call: .; cdr3_nt: TGTGCCAGCTCACCCCGCCTGAATCCAGATACGCAGTATTTT; cdr3_aa: CASSPRLNPDTQYF
v_call: TRBV6-4; j_call: TRBJ1-5; clone_size: many; d_call: .; cdr3_nt: TGTGCCAGCAGTGACCCCCGTCTTATGAGCAATCAGCCCCAGCATTTT; cdr3_aa: CASSDPRLMSNQPQHF
v_call: TRBV29-1; j_call: TRBJ2-7; clone_size: .; d_call: TRBD1; cdr3_nt: TGCAGCGTGGGACAGACATTCTACGAGCAGTACTTC; cdr3_aa: CSVGQTFYEQYF
v_call: TRBV29-1; j_call: TRBJ2-5; clone_size: few; d_call: .; cdr3_nt: TGCAGCGTTGGGGGTCGGAGGACAGAGACCCAGTACTTC; cdr3_aa: CSVGGRRTETQYF